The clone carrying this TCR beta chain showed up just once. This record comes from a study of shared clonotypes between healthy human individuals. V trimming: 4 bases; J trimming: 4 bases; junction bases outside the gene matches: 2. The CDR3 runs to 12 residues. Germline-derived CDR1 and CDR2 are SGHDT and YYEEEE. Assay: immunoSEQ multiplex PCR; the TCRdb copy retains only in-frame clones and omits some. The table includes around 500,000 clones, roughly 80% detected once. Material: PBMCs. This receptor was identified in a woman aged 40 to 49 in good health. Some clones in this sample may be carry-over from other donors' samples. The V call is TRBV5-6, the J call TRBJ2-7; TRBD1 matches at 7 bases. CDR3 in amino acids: CASSRDSYEQYF. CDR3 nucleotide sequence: TGTGCCAGCAGCCGGGACAGTTACGAGCAGTACTTC.